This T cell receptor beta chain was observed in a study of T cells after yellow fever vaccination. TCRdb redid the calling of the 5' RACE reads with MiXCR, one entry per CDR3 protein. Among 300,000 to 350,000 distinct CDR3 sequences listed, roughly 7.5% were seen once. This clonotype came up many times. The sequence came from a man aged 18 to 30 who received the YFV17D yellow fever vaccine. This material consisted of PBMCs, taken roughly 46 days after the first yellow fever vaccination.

The CDR3 DNA is TGCAGCGTTGAGTTAGCGAGTAGCACAGATACGCAGTATTTT. Its protein is CSVELASSTDTQYF. This chain uses TRBV29-1 with TRBJ2-3; D might be TRBD2 (5 bases). Germline loops: CDR1 SQVTM, CDR2 ANQGSEA. The CDR3 contains 14 residues. Trimming removed 3 bases at V and 0 bases at J, with 10 bases between.